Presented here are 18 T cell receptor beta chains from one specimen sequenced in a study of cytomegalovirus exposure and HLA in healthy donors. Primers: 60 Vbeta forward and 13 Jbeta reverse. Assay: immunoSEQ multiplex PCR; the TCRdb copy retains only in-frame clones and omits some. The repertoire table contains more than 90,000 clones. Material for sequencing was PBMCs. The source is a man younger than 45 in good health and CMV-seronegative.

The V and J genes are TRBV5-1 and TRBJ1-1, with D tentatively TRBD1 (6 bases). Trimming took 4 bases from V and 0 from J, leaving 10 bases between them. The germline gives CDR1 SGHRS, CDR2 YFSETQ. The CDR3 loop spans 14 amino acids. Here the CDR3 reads CASSDTGLNTEAFF. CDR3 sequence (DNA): TGCGCCAGCAGCGATACAGGGTTGAACACTGAAGCTTTCTTT.

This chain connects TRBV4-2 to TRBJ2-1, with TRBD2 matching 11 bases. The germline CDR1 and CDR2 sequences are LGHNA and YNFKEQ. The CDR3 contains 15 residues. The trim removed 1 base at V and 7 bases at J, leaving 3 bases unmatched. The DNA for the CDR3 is TGTGCCAGCAGCCAAGGACTAGCGGGGTGGAATGAGCAGTTCTTC. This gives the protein CASSQGLAGWNEQFF.

The CDR3 bases are TGTGCCAGCAGCTCGACAGGGGGGAGTGGGGCCAACGTCCTGACTTTC. Its protein product is CASSSTGGSGANVLTF. This sequence joins TRBV11-2 and TRBJ2-6, with 9 bases that match TRBD1. Looked up from germline, CDR1 is SGHAT and CDR2 is FQNNGV. Losses at the gene ends were 4 bases for V and 3 bases for J; bases not matched to a gene: 4. This CDR3 comprises 16 residues.

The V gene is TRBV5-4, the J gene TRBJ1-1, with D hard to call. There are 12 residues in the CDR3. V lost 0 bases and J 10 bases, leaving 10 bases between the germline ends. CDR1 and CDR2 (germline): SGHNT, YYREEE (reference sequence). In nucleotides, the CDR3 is TGTGCCAGCAGCTTGGGGGAGGGCCGAGCTTTCTTT. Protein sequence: CASSLGEGRAFF. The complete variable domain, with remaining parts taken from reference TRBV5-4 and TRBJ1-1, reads ETGVTQSPTHLIKTRGQQVTLRCSSQSGHNTVSWYQQALGQGPQFIFQYYREEENGRGNFPPRFSGLQFPNYSSELNVNALELDDSALYLCASSLGEGRAFFGQGTRLTVV.

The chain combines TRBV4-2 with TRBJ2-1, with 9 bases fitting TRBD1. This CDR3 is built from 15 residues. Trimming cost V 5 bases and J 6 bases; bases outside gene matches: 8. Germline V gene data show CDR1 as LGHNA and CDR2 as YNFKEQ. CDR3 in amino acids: CASSTSGQGSNEQFF. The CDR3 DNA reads TGTGCCAGCAGCACCTCGGGACAGGGTTCCAATGAGCAGTTCTTC.

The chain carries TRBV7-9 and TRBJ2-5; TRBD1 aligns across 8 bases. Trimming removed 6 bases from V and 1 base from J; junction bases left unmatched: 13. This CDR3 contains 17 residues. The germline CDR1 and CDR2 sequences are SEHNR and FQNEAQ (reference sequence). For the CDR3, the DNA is TGTGCCAGCAGTCGGACAGGGAGTCGTGCTCTCCAAGAGACCCAGTACTTC. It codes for CASSRTGSRALQETQYF. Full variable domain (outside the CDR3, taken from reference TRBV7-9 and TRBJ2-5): DTGVSQNPRHKITKRGQNVTFRCDPISEHNRLYWYRQTLGQGPEFLTYFQNEAQLEKSRLLSDRFSAERPKGSFSTLEIQRTEQGDSAMYLCASSRTGSRALQETQYFGPGTRLLVL.

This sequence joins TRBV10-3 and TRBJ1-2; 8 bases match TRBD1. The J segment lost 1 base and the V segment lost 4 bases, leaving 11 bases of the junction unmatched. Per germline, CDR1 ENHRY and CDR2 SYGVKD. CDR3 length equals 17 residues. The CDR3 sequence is CAISGVGQGIVNYGYTF. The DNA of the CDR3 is TGTGCCATCAGTGGGGTTGGACAGGGAATTGTTAACTATGGCTACACCTTC.

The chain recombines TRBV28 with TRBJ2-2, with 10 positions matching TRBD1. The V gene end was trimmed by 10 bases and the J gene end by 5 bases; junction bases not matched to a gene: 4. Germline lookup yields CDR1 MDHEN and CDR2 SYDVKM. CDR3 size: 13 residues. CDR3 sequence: CATRTGGTGELFF. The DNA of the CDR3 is TGTGCCACCAGGACAGGGGGAACCGGGGAGCTGTTTTTT.

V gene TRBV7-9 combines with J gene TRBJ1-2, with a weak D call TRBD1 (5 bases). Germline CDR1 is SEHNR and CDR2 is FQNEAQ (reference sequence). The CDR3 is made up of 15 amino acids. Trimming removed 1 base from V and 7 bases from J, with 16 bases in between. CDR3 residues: CASSLGGGVRLGYTF. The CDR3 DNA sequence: TGTGCCAGCAGCTTAGGCGGGGGAGTTCGACTTGGCTACACCTTC.

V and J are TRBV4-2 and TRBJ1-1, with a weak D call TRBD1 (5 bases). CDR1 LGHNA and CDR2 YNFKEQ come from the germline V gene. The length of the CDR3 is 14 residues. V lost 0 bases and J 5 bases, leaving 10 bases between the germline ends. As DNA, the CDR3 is TGTGCCAGCAGCCAAGATCGAAGGGGAACTGAAGCTTTCTTT. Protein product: CASSQDRRGTEAFF.

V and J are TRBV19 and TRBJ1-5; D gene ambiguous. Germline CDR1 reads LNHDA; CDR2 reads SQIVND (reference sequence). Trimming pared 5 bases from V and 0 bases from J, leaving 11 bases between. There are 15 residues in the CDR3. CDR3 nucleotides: TGTGCCAGTAGTGACGGCACGGGTAGCAATCAGCCCCAGCATTTT. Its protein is CASSDGTGSNQPQHF.

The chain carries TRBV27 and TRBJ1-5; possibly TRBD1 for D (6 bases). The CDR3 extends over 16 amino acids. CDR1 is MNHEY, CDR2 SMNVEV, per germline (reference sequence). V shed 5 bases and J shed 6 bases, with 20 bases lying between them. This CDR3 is CASSPSRGGGPQPQHF. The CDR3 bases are TGTGCCAGCAGTCCCAGCCGTGGGGGCGGCCCTCAGCCCCAGCATTTT.

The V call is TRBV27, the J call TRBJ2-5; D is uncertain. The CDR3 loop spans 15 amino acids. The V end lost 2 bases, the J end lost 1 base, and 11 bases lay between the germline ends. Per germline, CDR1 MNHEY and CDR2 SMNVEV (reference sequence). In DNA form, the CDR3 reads TGTGCCAGCAGTTTACCCACACAGATCCAAGAGACCCAGTACTTC. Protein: CASSLPTQIQETQYF.

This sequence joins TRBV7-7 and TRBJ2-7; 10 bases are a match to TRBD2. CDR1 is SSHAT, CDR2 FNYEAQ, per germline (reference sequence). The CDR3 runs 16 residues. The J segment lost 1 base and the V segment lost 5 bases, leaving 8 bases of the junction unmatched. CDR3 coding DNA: TGTGCCAGCAGCCGTGGCCCTAGCGGGGGATCCTACGAGCAGTACTTC. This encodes CASSRGPSGGSYEQYF.

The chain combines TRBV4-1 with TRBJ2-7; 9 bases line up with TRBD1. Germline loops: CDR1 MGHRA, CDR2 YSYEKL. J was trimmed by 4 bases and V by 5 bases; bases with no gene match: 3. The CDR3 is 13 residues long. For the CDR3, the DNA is TGCGCCAGCAGCTCGGACAGGGGATACGAGCAGTACTTC. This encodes CASSSDRGYEQYF.

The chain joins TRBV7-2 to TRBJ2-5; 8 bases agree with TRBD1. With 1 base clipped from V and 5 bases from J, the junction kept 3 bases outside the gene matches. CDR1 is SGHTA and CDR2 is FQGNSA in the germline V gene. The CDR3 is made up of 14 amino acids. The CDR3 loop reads CASSLVGDRETQYF. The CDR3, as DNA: TGTGCCAGCAGCTTAGTTGGGGACAGGGAGACCCAGTACTTC.

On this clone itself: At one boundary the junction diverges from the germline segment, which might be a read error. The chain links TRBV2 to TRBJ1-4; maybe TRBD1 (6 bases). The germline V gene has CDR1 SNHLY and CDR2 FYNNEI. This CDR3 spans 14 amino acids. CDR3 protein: CASSQAGTNEKLFF. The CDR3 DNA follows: TGTGCCAGCAGTCAAGCGGGGACAAATGAAAAACTGTTTTTT.

The CDR3 sequence: CASSPTGFGTDTQYF. DNA for the CDR3: TGTGCCAGCAGCCCTACAGGGTTCGGCACAGATACGCAGTATTTT. V is TRBV28 and J is TRBJ2-3; D may be TRBD1 (6 bases). V lost 6 bases to trimming and J lost 1 base, with 14 bases between them. Germline V CDR1 and CDR2: MDHEN, SYDVKM. The CDR3 totals 15 residues.